The TCR beta chain under discussion was sequenced for a study of response to subunit inactivated influenza vaccine. Study findings and constraints: The study's authors posited that every seasonal influenza vaccination enlists few new T cells.

The ends lost 4 bases at V and 5 bases at J; junction bases unmatched: 12. The CDR3 length is 16 residues. Germline loops: CDR1 SEHNR, CDR2 FQNEAQ (reference sequence). Of note for this clonotype: Its cognate antigen is unknown.

Each CDR3 protein gets one entry after TCRdb re-called the RT-PCR reads with MiXCR. The data hold around 500,000 distinct CDR3 sequences, with roughly 11% observed a single time. The chain employs TRBV7-9 and TRBJ2-5; 8 nucleotides agree with TRBD2. The material was PBMCs from blood, obtained roughly 47 days after vaccination. This TCR was recovered from a man aged 50 to 60 who received an inactivated influenza vaccine. CDR3 sequence: CASSYGSAGVGETQYF. The CDR3 bases are TGTGCCAGCAGCTATGGATCAGCGGGAGTTGGGGAGACCCAGTACTTC.